This is a list of T cell receptor beta chains from one sample in a study of cytomegalovirus exposure and HLA in healthy donors. Produced via immunoSEQ multiplex PCR; TCRdb's table is partial and in-frame only. The data contain about 130,000 clones, about 78% of them singletons. The material sequenced was PBMCs. These TCRs come from a female donor in good health and CMV-seronegative. Each CDR3 is given with its conserved first and last residue. Each record gives: J gene, V gene, CDR3 protein.

J gene: TRBJ2-6
V gene: TRBV5-4
CDR3 protein: CASSLGRSGANVLTF

J gene: TRBJ1-2
V gene: TRBV29-1
CDR3 protein: CSVDRTGRDNYGYTF

J gene: TRBJ2-3
V gene: TRBV9
CDR3 protein: CASSVETATDTQYF

J gene: TRBJ2-4
V gene: TRBV28
CDR3 protein: CASSYTGKNIQYF

J gene: TRBJ2-7
V gene: TRBV18
CDR3 protein: CASTTARGDYEQYF

J gene: TRBJ2-5
V gene: TRBV2
CDR3 protein: CASSHPGAKETQYF

J gene: TRBJ1-5
V gene: TRBV5-8
CDR3 protein: CASSGTVYSNQPQHF

J gene: TRBJ2-2
V gene: TRBV7-9
CDR3 protein: CASSRPSDTSNTGELFF

J gene: TRBJ2-7
V gene: TRBV27
CDR3 protein: CASSFRGSTYEQYF

J gene: TRBJ1-1
V gene: TRBV7-9
CDR3 protein: CASSLYNTEAFF

J gene: TRBJ2-2
V gene: TRBV5-1
CDR3 protein: CASSLLDRTYTGELFF

J gene: TRBJ2-7
V gene: TRBV6-6
CDR3 protein: CASSYPSDLLPEQYF

J gene: TRBJ2-7
V gene: TRBV7-9
CDR3 protein: CASSPGQETSYEQYF

J gene: TRBJ2-7
V gene: TRBV30
CDR3 protein: CAWRRGASYEQYF